These 26 T cell receptor beta chains were sequenced from one sample in a study of regulatory T cells in long-lasting Graves disease. Both iRepertoire HTBI primers and Arm-PCR of CDR3 regions were used to build the TCR beta libraries. Using its own MiXCR run on the multiplex PCR reads, TCRdb lists one record per CDR3 protein. The table has a few hundred thousand distinct CDR3 sequences, about 25% seen once. Time point of the sample: persistent/refractory GD, antithyroid drugs over 5 years with positive TRAb. The authors made the TCR library using RNA they extracted from PBMCs. This specimen was peripheral blood mononuclear cells (PBMCs), taken when the disease was refractory, from a patient treated with antithyroid drugs. These receptor sequences come from a female donor with Graves disease.

The table lists this clonotype with a few counts. The CDR3 DNA reads TGTGCCAGCAGCGTAGCTCCCACCCGGAATTACGAGCAGTACTTC. Translating it yields CASSVAPTRNYEQYF. The rearrangement joins TRBV12-3 or TRBV12-4 to TRBJ2-7; D is uncertain. The CDR3 has 15 residues. The V end was cut by 6 bases, the J end by 4 bases, with 19 bases between.

The chain couples TRBV7-9 to TRBJ1-2; D gene ambiguous. Germline V CDR1 and CDR2: SEHNR, FQNEAQ (reference sequence). V lost 4 bases, J lost 8 bases, and 8 bases lay in between. The CDR3 is 11 residues long. DNA for the CDR3: TGTGCCAGCAGCTCCAACATAGGCTACACCTTC. The encoded protein is CASSSNIGYTF.

This clonotype was observed at least ten times. This sequence joins TRBV6-2 or TRBV6-3 and TRBJ1-2; D gene ambiguous. Germline CDR1 reads MNHEY; CDR2 reads SVGEGT. This CDR3 is built from 13 residues. The germline V and J ends were trimmed by 4 bases and 4 bases, with 10 bases remaining between them. The CDR3 DNA is TGTGCCAGCAGTTCCTCGCAGGCCTATGGCTACACCTTC. It yields the protein CASSSSQAYGYTF.

The rearrangement links TRBV6-9 to TRBJ1-3; the D is unclear. The CDR3 sequence is 17 residues long. Germline CDR1 reads MNHGY; CDR2 reads SVAAGI. The V end was cut by 3 bases, the J end by 1 base, with 16 bases between. The CDR3 DNA reads TGTGCCAGCAGTTACTTCGCGGCGAGGGTGTCTGGAAACACCATATATTTT. Translating it yields CASSYFAARVSGNTIYF.

The J gene is TRBJ1-1, the V gene TRBV9; 8 bases are shared with TRBD1. Germline CDR1 is SGDLS and CDR2 is YYNGEE. V shed 3 bases, J shed 4 bases, and the junction held 8 bases outside the gene matches. The CDR3 covers 15 residues. In nucleotides, the CDR3 is TGTGCCAGCAGCGGCCTACAGGGGGTCGGCACTGAAGCTTTCTTT. Its translation: CASSGLQGVGTEAFF.

This clonotype was detected ten times or more. The genes are TRBV28 and TRBJ1-5; no clear D gene. Germline V gene data show CDR1 as MDHEN and CDR2 as SYDVKM. With 11 bases removed from V and 6 bases from J, the gap between germline ends came to 14 bases. CDR3 size: 12 residues. CDR3 coding DNA: TGTGCCGCCCAGACTCTGCCTCAGCCCCAGCATTTT. Translation gives CAAQTLPQPQHF.

This clonotype has a handful of counts. J is TRBJ1-1 and V is TRBV12-3 or TRBV12-4; no clear D gene. V was trimmed by 8 bases and J by 1 base, leaving 8 bases between them. The CDR3 sequence is 12 residues long. In DNA, the CDR3 is TGTGCCAGCTCCCGTTGGAACACTGAAGCTTTCTTT. This encodes CASSRWNTEAFF.

This clonotype has ten or more counts. The rearrangement links TRBV30 to TRBJ2-6; D perhaps matches TRBD1 (6 bases). The V and J ends lost 0 bases and 0 bases respectively, with 9 bases between them. The V gene's germline CDR1 is GTSNPN and CDR2 SVGIG (reference sequence). The CDR3 spans 16 residues. The CDR3 DNA reads TGTGCCTGGAGTGTAAAAGGGGGCTCTGGGGCCAACGTCCTGACTTTC. Translation gives CAWSVKGGSGANVLTF.

This chain links TRBV18 with TRBJ1-5; D is uncertain. The CDR3 consists of 14 residues. The V gene's germline CDR1 is KGHSH and CDR2 LQKENI. Trimming cost V 3 bases and J 1 base, with 7 bases left between them. CDR3: CASSPFGSNQPQHF. For the CDR3, the DNA is TGTGCCAGCTCACCCTTCGGGAGCAATCAGCCCCAGCATTTT.

This clonotype showed up many times. J is TRBJ2-5 and V is TRBV7-2; D gene uncertain. V lost 5 bases, J lost 3 bases, and 13 bases lay in between. Germline-derived CDR1 and CDR2 are SGHTA and FQGNSA. CDR3 length equals 14 residues. The CDR3, as DNA: TGTGCCAGCAGCCCATTAGGCCCCAAAGAGACCCAGTACTTC. It codes for CASSPLGPKETQYF.

Only a few counts were recorded for this clonotype. This rearrangement joins TRBV29-1 to TRBJ1-1; 10 bases map to TRBD1. The CDR3 covers 17 residues. The V gene's germline CDR1 is SQVTM and CDR2 ANQGSEA. After removal of 7 bases from V and 6 bases from J, the junction contained 20 bases not matched to a gene. This chain's CDR3 is CSAGDRGRGSRQAEAFF. The CDR3 bases are TGCAGCGCCGGAGACAGGGGGCGGGGGTCCCGGCAGGCTGAAGCTTTCTTT.

There are a few counts of this clonotype. The V and J genes are TRBV6-1 and TRBJ2-4; possible D gene TRBD1, 6 bases. This CDR3 has 14 amino acids. With 6 bases removed from V and 5 bases from J, the gap between germline ends came to 14 bases. The germline gives CDR1 MNHNS, CDR2 SASEGT. The CDR3 DNA follows: TGTGCCAGCAGGCGGACAGCGAGGGAAAACATTCAGTACTTC. As protein: CASRRTARENIQYF.

This clonotype has ten or more counts. This rearrangement joins TRBV28 to TRBJ1-4; D is possibly TRBD1 (6 bases). With 3 bases removed from V and 6 bases from J, the gap between germline ends came to 17 bases. Germline V gene sequence: CDR1 MDHEN, CDR2 SYDVKM. The CDR3 contains 16 residues. The DNA of the CDR3 is TGTGCCAGCAGTTTTTCTGGAAGGGGGGAACATGAAAAACTGTTTTTT. Translating it yields CASSFSGRGEHEKLFF. Using reference TRBV28 and TRBJ1-4 for the parts outside the CDR3, the full variable domain is DVKVTQSSRYLVKRTGEKVFLECVQDMDHENMFWYRQDPGLGLRLIYFSYDVKMKEKGDIPEGYSVSREKKERFSLILESASTNQTSMYLCASSFSGRGEHEKLFFGSGTQLSVL.

This chain joins TRBV11-2 and TRBJ1-2; 8 bases are shared with TRBD1. Looked up from germline, CDR1 is SGHAT and CDR2 is FQNNGV. The CDR3 consists of 15 residues. With 1 base clipped from V and 2 bases from J, the junction kept 3 bases outside the gene matches. The CDR3 loop is CASSLAQGGNYGYTF. The CDR3 DNA reads TGTGCCAGCAGCTTAGCACAGGGGGGAAACTATGGCTACACCTTC.

The V and J genes are TRBV19 and TRBJ2-5, with D unresolved. V gave up 1 base and J gave up 4 bases, with 16 bases separating them. This CDR3 is 16 amino acids long. The germline V gene encodes CDR1 LNHDA and CDR2 SQIVND (reference sequence). The CDR3 spells CASSIGQTQDRETQYF. CDR3 DNA: TGTGCCAGTAGTATAGGCCAGACACAAGATCGAGAGACCCAGTACTTC.

The rearrangement links TRBV28 to TRBJ2-7; TRBD2 aligns across 7 bases. V gave up 4 bases and J gave up 3 bases; unmatched junction bases: 12. The germline CDR1 and CDR2 sequences are MDHEN and SYDVKM. The CDR3 has 16 residues. The CDR3 sequence is CASSYPVWAGDYEQYF. DNA of the CDR3: TGTGCCAGCAGTTACCCTGTTTGGGCGGGGGACTACGAGCAGTACTTC.

V gene TRBV2 combines with J gene TRBJ2-2; the D is unclear. The CDR3 loop spans 13 amino acids. Germline-derived CDR1 and CDR2 are SNHLY and FYNNEI. Trimming took 4 bases from V and 6 from J, leaving 9 bases between them. For the CDR3, the DNA is TGTGCCAGCAGTGGAGTGGTAGCCGGGGAGCTGTTTTTT. Translating gives CASSGVVAGELFF.

The rearrangement links TRBV5-1 to TRBJ2-7, with TRBD2 identical over 13 bases. This CDR3 is 17 amino acids long. Germline V CDR1 and CDR2: SGHRS, YFSETQ. V shed 7 bases and J 3 bases; nucleotides not matched to a gene: 13. CDR3 protein: CASRDGLAGVRVYEQYF. The DNA of the CDR3 is TGCGCCAGCCGAGACGGACTAGCGGGAGTGAGGGTCTACGAGCAGTACTTC. Full variable domain (missing parts from reference TRBV5-1 and TRBJ2-7): KAGVTQTPRYLIKTRGQQVTLSCSPISGHRSVSWYQQTPGQGLQFLFEYFSETQRNKGNFPGRFSGRQFSNSRSEMNVSTLELGDSALYLCASRDGLAGVRVYEQYFGPGTRLTVT.

The rearrangement uses TRBV27 and TRBJ1-6; D ambiguous. The length of the CDR3 is 14 residues. V shed 6 bases and J shed 3 bases, with 9 bases lying between them. The V gene's germline CDR1 is MNHEY and CDR2 SMNVEV (reference sequence). CDR3 sequence: CASRATNYNSPLHF. Here the CDR3 DNA reads TGTGCCAGCAGGGCCACGAACTATAATTCACCCCTCCACTTT.

As for this clonotype: This CDR3 fails to terminate in the conserved phenylalanine or tryptophan, so it likely reflects a read error. This chain uses TRBV6-1 with TRBJ1-6, with D maybe TRBD1 (5 bases). The CDR3 is made up of 16 amino acids. Germline CDR1 is MNHNS and CDR2 is SASEGT. V dropped 10 bases and J dropped 7 bases, with 23 bases sitting between them. The CDR3: CATRSETGTQNSPLHY. Written as DNA, the CDR3 is TGTGCCACCCGATCGGAGACCGGGACGCAAAATTCACCCCTCCACTAT.

This clonotype appeared a few times. The rearrangement joins TRBV28 to TRBJ2-5, with TRBD2 matching over 7 bases. The V and J ends lost 2 bases and 5 bases, in that order; junction bases with no gene match: 8. The CDR3 is made up of 15 amino acids. CDR1 and CDR2 (germline): MDHEN, SYDVKM. The CDR3 DNA reads TGTGCCAGCAGTTTAGGTCGGGGGGTAAGGGAGACCCAGTACTTC. Translated: CASSLGRGVRETQYF.

The chain links TRBV16 to TRBJ1-2; D is perhaps TRBD1 (6 bases). This CDR3 comprises 16 residues. The ends were cut back, 4 bases at V and 4 bases at J, with 19 bases in the middle. The germline gives CDR1 KGHSY, CDR2 FQNENV. CDR3 loop: CASSRGAGLVSYGYTF. Here the CDR3 DNA reads TGTGCCAGCAGCCGGGGGGCAGGGCTTGTCAGCTATGGCTACACCTTC.

This clonotype was recorded at least ten times. The genes are TRBV20-1 and TRBJ2-5; D is unclear. From germline, CDR1 is DFQATT and CDR2 SNEGSKA (reference sequence). The CDR3 spans 12 residues. V was cut by 1 base and J by 5 bases, with 8 bases left in between. CDR3 DNA sequence: TGCAGTGCTAGAGGAGTTTCGGAGACCCAGTACTTC. It is translated as CSARGVSETQYF.

This clonotype came up a few times. This chain links TRBV6-2 or TRBV6-3 with TRBJ2-7; 7 bases are a match to TRBD1. The CDR3 is 14 amino acids. Germline CDR1 MNHEY, CDR2 SVGEGT. Unmatched junction bases numbered 11, after V lost 6 bases and J lost 6 bases. CDR3 DNA sequence: TGTGCCAGCAGGCTCACAGGGGTACTCGGCGAGCAGTACTTC. This sequence encodes CASRLTGVLGEQYF.

This clonotype was observed a handful of times. The rearrangement links TRBV7-9 to TRBJ2-5, with a weak D call TRBD2 (5 bases). The germline CDR1 and CDR2 sequences are SEHNR and FQNEAQ (reference sequence). V was trimmed by 5 bases and J by 0 bases, leaving 16 bases between them. There are 16 residues in the CDR3. The CDR3 region has the DNA TGTGCCAGCAGCCCCGTAGGTGAGGGAGACCAAGAGACCCAGTACTTC. Residues: CASSPVGEGDQETQYF. The full variable domain, with the rest looked up from reference TRBV7-9 and TRBJ2-5, is DTGVSQNPRHKITKRGQNVTFRCDPISEHNRLYWYRQTLGQGPEFLTYFQNEAQLEKSRLLSDRFSAERPKGSFSTLEIQRTEQGDSAMYLCASSPVGEGDQETQYFGPGTRLLVL.

The table lists this clonotype with a few counts. The chain recombines TRBV7-7 with TRBJ1-5; tentatively, D is TRBD1 (5 bases). Germline CDR1 reads SSHAT; CDR2 reads FNYEAQ (reference sequence). The CDR3 sequence is 16 residues long. The CDR3 sequence: CASSQPGGAYKVPQHF. For the CDR3, the DNA is TGTGCTAGCTCGCAACCGGGCGGGGCCTACAAGGTCCCCCAGCATTTT.